This TCR beta chain was identified in a study of blood T cell repertoires in COVID-19 (dated by TCRdb to 2018 to 2021). As for the study more broadly: Samples covering the acute and convalescent phases of COVID-19 were provided by collaborators in the United States, Italy and Spain. Sample metadata almost always included a de-identified subject ID, COVID-19 status, age in years and sex. The repertoires were released in a freely available public database meant as a resource for research on the immune response to SARS-CoV-2. The samples were drawn from the first 160 participants of the ongoing ImmuneRACE study and from 1,254 subjects provided by 6 global collaborators. The prospective study material was composed of cDNA or gDNA derived from T cells, B-cell-depleted T cells, or PBMCs. Where HLA class I and class II types were available, the types were taken from metadata supplied by the sample provider, not from assay-based typing. Deeply sampled blood TCRbeta repertoires from subjects exposed to, actively infected with, or recovered from COVID-19 were included in the dataset.

The investigation overall reported the following: The amount of clinical and demographic metadata varied by source and participant and was provided uncurated.

Remarks on this clone: What this receptor recognizes is not known. No base qualities exist here, and no much larger clone lies one base off it.

TCRbeta CDR3 regions were amplified from genomic DNA by means of the immunoSEQ Assay, a bias-controlled multiplex PCR. Per the authors' processing: Nucleated cell counts per sample were estimated from amplification of reference gene primers within the assay. To quantify the absolute abundance of each unique TCRbeta CDR3 rearrangement, sequence reads were collapsed and filtered. For each sample, productive Simpson clonality was calculated by taking the square root of Simpson's diversity index across productive rearrangements. TCRdb provides this immuneACCESS table in a form limited to in-frame rearrangements. Some clones are lacking; in checked studies, under half of them reflect an unresolved V gene, and why the rest are absent is not known. The V and J calls and clone size come from that table; D and trimming were worked out from the DNA. The table for this sample lists about 180,000 clones; around 83% of them were counted only once. Of the sample, 2.5% to 3.5% is held by the ten largest clones.

The collaborating institutions used their own protocols to collect whole blood in K2EDTA tubes. Collaborator samples were shipped for TCRbeta analysis as frozen whole blood, isolated PBMCs, or DNA extracted from either sample type. The germline V gene provides CDR1 SGHAT and CDR2 FQNNGV. The germline ends are 7 bases apart after V is trimmed by 1 base and J by 0 bases. The CDR3 contains 15 residues, cysteine and phenylalanine counted. The entry retains the CDR3 DNA only, 45 bases that are in frame from base 1. This chain joins TRBV11-2 to TRBJ2-1; TRBD1 is possibly the D segment (6 matching bases). Sequenced material: peripheral blood. This receptor was obtained from a woman aged 30 to 39 with active or convalescent COVID-19. The DNA is TGTGCCAGCAGCTTAGCGGACAGCTCCTACAATGAGCAGTTCTTC. Translated, it gives CASSLADSSYNEQFF. Reference TRBV11-2 and TRBJ2-1 genes cover what lies past the CDR3, so the full variable domain is EAGVAQSPRYKIIEKRQSVAFWCNPISGHATLYWYQQILGQGPKLLIQFQNNGVVDDSQLPKDRFSAERLKGVDSTLKIQPAKLEDSAVYLCASSLADSSYNEQFFGPGTRLTVL.